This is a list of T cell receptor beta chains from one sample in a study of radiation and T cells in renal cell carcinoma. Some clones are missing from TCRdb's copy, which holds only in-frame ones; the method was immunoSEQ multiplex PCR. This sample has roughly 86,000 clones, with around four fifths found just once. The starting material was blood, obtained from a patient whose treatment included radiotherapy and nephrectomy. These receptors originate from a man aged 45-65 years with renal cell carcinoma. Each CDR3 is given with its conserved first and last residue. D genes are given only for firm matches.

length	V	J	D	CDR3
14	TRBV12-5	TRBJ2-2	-	CASGLGTGTGELFF
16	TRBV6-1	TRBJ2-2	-	CASSERGQGGTGELFF
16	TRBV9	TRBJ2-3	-	CASSVVVQARTDTQYF
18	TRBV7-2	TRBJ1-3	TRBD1	CASSLGPPDRGAGNTIYF
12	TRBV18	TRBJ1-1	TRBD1	CASSLGQGITFF
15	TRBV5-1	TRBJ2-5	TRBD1	CASSSGTGVYGTQYF
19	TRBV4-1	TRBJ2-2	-	CASSQEGAEPGANTGELFF
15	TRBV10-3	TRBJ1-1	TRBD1	CAISGHGQGVTEAFF
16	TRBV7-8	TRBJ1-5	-	CASSFRGSRIRQPQHF
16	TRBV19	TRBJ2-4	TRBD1	CASSEPQGAFKNIQYF
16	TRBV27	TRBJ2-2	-	CASSLSVLTVTGELFF
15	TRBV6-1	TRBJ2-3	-	CASSEDHGSTDTQYF
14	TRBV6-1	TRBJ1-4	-	CASSEPGNGEKLFF
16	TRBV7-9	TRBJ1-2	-	CASSLGQVFVNYGYTF
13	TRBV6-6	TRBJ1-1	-	CAGAGQMNTEAFF
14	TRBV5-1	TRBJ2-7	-	CASSLAITGYEQYF
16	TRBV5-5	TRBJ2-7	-	CASSLELEADQYEQYF
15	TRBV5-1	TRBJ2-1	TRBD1	CASSHPERGHNEQFF
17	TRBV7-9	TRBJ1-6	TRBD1	CASRVTGPILSNSPLHF
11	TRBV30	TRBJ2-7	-	CAWSDSYEQYF
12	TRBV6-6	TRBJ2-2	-	CASSLNTGELFF
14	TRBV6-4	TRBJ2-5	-	CASTPKGRGETQYF
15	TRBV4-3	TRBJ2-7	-	CASSQDEGFSYEQYF
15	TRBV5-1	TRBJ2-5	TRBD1	CASSPRTGSQETQYF
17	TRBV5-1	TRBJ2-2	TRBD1	CASSSNPGTANTGELFF
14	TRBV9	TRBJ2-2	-	CASSVAGIPGELFF
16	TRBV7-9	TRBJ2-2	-	CASSPGEGANTGELFF
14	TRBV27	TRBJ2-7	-	CASSSVPLFYEQYF
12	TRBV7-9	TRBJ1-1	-	CASSLAGAEAFF
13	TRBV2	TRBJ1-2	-	CASSPGLNYGYTF
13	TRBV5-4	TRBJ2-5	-	CASSLDRQETQYF
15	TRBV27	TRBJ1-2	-	CASSSGSGLPYGYTF
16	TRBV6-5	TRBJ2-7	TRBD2	CASSYLPGLAGNEQYF
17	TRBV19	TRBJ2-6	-	CASSMGGLTSGANVLTF
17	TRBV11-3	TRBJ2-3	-	CASSQNHDQMAPDTQYF
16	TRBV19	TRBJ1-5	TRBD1	CASTADRGRRGQPQHF
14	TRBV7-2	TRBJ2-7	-	CASSPPGALYEQYF
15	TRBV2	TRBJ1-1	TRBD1	CASTGVGYNTDGAFF
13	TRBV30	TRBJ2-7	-	CAWSGREWGEQYF
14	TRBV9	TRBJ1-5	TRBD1	CASSVTGSNQPQHF
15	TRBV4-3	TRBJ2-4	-	CASSQGETKKNIQYF
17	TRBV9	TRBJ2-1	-	CASSVATGATSYNEQFF
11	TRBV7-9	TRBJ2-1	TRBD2	CASSTSGRPFF
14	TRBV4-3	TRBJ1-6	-	CASSQETTNSPLHF
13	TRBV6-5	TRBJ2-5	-	CASSLRSRETQYF
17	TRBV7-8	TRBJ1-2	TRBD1	CASSFRQGRDSNYGYTF
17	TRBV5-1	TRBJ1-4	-	CASSLSLRGVANEKLFF
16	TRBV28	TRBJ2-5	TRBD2	CASSPLAGGPRETQYF
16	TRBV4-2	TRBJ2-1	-	CASSQATSPPYNEQFF
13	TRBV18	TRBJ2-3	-	CASSPPSADTQYF
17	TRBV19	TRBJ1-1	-	CASRWRGTVRVDTEAFF
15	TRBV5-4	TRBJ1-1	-	CASRSGGHMNTEAFF
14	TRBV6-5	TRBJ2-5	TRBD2	CASSTGTTRETQYF
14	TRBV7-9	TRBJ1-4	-	CASSLVPMDEKLFF
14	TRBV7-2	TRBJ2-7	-	CASSLGSANYEQYF
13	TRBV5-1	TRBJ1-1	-	CASSLGPKDEAFF
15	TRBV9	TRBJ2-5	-	CASSLGLADQETQYF